The TCR beta chain under discussion was sequenced for a study of T cell repertoires in cytomegalovirus infection. As for the study in general: The public TCR beta signatures pointed to both CMV infection and matching HLA type.

Using its own MiXCR run on the reads, TCRdb lists one record per CDR3 protein. This table has about 310,000 distinct CDR3 sequences, about a sixth appearing once. This clonotype was seen a few times. Material: PBMCs. The origin of this receptor is a human donor in good health (CMV status not recorded). Some clones in this sample may be carry-over from other donors' samples.

The CDR3 DNA sequence: TGCAGTGCTAGAGGGGGAGTAGAAGAGACCCAGTACTTC. Its protein product is CSARGGVEETQYF. The gene calls are TRBV20-1 and TRBJ2-5, with TRBD2 as a possible D gene (5 bases). From germline, CDR1 is DFQATT and CDR2 SNEGSKA (reference sequence). The CDR3 extends over 13 amino acids. V was trimmed by 1 base and J by 3 bases, leaving 9 bases between them.